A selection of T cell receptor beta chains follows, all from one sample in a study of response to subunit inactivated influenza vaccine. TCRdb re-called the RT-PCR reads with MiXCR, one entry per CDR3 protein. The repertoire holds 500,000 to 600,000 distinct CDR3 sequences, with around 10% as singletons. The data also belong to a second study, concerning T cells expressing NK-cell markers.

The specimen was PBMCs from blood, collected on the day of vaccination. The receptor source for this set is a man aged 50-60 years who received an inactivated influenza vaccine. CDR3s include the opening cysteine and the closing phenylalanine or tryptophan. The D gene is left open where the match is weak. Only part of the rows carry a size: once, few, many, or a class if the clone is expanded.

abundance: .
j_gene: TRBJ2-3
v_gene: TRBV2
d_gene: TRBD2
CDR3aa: CASSDAGGRTDTQYF
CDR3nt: TGTGCCAGCAGTGATGCGGGGGGTAGGACAGATACGCAGTATTTT

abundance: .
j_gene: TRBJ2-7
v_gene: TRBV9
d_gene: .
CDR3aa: CASSPWSGSSEQYF
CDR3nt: TGTGCCAGCAGCCCCTGGTCAGGATCGTCCGAGCAGTACTTC

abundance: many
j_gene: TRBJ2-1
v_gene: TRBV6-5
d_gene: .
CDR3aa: CASSYRFTSYNEQFF
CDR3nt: TGTGCCAGCAGTTACCGATTTACCTCCTACAATGAGCAGTTCTTC

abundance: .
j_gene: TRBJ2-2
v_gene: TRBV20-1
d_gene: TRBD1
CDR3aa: CSAPGQGRTGELFF
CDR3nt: TGCAGTGCCCCGGGACAGGGTCGGACCGGGGAGCTGTTTTTT

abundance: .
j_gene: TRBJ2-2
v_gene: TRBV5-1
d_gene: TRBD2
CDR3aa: CASSLTFSGGANTGELFF
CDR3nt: TGCGCCAGCAGCTTGACCTTTAGCGGGGGCGCCAACACCGGGGAGCTGTTTTTT

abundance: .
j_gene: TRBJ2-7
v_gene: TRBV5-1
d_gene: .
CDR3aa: CASSGLAAYEQYF
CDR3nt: TGCGCCAGCAGCGGATTAGCGGCCTACGAGCAGTACTTC

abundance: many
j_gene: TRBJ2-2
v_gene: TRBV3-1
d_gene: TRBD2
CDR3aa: CASSRGGTGELFF
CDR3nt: TGTGCCAGCAGCCGCGGGGGTACCGGGGAGCTGTTTTTT

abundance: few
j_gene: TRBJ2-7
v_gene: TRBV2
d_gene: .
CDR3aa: CASSEFTVGSYEQYF
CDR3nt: TGTGCCAGCAGTGAATTCACAGTTGGATCCTACGAGCAGTACTTC

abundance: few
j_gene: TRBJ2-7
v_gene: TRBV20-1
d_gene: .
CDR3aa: CSARDGRRSSYEQYF
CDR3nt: TGCAGTGCTAGAGATGGTCGGCGGAGCTCCTACGAGCAGTACTTC

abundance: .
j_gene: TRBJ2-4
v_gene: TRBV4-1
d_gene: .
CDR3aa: CASSQGDNLAKNIQYF
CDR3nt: TGCGCCAGCAGCCAAGGTGACAACCTAGCCAAAAACATTCAGTACTTC

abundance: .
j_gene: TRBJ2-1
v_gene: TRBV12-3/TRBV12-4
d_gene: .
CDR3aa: CASSLGVGGARNEQFF
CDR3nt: TGTGCCAGCAGTTTGGGGGTGGGGGGGGCAAGAAATGAGCAGTTCTTC

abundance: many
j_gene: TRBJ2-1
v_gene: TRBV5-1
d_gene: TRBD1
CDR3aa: CASSADGQGPFF
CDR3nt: TGCGCCAGCAGCGCGGACGGACAGGGACCGTTCTTC

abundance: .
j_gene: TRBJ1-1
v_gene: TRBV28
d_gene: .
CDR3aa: CASSFGLWLGKGTEAFF
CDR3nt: TGTGCCAGCAGTTTCGGGCTGTGGTTAGGGAAGGGCACTGAAGCTTTCTTT

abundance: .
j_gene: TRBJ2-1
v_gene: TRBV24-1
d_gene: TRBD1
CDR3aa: CATSTGTVYNEQFF
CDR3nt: TGTGCCACCAGCACCGGGACAGTTTACAATGAGCAGTTCTTC

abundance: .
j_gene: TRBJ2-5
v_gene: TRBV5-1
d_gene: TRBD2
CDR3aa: CASSSGGQPGGQETQYF
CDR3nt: TGCGCCAGCAGCTCGGGAGGTCAGCCCGGGGGCCAAGAGACCCAGTACTTC

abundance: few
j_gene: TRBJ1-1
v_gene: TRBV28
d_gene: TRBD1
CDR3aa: CASCSTGGTEAFF
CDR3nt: TGTGCCAGCTGCTCGACAGGGGGCACTGAAGCTTTCTTT

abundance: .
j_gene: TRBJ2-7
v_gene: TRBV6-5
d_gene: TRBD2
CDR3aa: CASSYRTSGGAYEQYF
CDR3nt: TGTGCCAGCAGTTACAGGACTAGCGGGGGGGCCTACGAGCAGTACTTC

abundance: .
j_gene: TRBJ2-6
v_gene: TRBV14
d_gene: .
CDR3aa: CASSKWTGSGANVLTF
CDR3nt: TGTGCCAGCAGCAAGTGGACGGGCTCTGGGGCCAACGTCCTGACTTTC

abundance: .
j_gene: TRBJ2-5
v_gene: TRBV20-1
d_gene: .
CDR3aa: CSGRGHQETQYF
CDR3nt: TGCAGCGGAAGGGGACATCAAGAGACCCAGTACTTC

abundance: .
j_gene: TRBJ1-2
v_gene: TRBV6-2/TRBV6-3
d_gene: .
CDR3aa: CASSYSGKGYGYTF
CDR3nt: TGTGCCAGCAGTTACTCGGGCAAAGGCTATGGCTACACCTTC

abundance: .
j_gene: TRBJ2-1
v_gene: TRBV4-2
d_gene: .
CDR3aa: CASSQTEAPSYNEQFF
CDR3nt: TGTGCCAGCAGCCAAACAGAAGCTCCCTCCTACAATGAGCAGTTCTTC

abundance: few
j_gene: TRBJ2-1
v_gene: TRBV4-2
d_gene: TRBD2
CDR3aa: CASSQEGTSGSNEQFF
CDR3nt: TGTGCCAGCAGCCAAGAAGGGACTAGCGGGAGTAATGAGCAGTTCTTC

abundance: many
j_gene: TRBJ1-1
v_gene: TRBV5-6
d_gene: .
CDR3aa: CASSWGRLMNTEAFF
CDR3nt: TGTGCCAGCAGCTGGGGACGTCTGATGAACACTGAAGCTTTCTTT

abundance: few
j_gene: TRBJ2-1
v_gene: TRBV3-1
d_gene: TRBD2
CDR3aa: CASSPGTSGGGFF
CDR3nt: TGTGCCAGCAGCCCAGGAACTAGCGGGGGTGGATTCTTC

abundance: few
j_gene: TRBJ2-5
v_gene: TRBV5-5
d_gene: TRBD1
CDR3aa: CASNARGQGRETQYF
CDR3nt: TGTGCCAGCAACGCCCGGGGACAGGGTAGGGAGACCCAGTACTTC

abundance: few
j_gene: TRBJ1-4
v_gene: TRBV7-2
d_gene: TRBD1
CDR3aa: CASSLGSGTVNEKLFF
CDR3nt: TGTGCCAGCAGCTTAGGGTCGGGGACAGTTAATGAAAAACTGTTTTTT

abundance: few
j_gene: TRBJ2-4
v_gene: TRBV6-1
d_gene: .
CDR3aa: CASGPSLAKNIQYF
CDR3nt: TGTGCCAGCGGCCCCAGTCTAGCCAAAAACATTCAGTACTTC

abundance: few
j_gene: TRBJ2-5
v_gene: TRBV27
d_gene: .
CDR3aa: CASSLKWFLPETQYF
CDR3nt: TGTGCCAGCAGTTTAAAGTGGTTTTTGCCGGAGACCCAGTACTTC

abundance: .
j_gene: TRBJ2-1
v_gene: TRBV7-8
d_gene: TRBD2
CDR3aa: CASSLGFGGGSYNEQFF
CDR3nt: TGTGCCAGCAGCTTAGGCTTCGGGGGGGGTTCCTACAATGAGCAGTTCTTC

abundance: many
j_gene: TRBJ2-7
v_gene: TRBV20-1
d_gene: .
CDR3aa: CSASRLTSVGEQYF
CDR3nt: TGCAGTGCTAGTAGACTCACGTCGGTGGGCGAGCAGTACTTC

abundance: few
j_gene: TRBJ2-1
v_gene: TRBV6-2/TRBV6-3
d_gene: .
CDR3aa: CASSSVWGNEQFF
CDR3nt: TGTGCCAGCAGCTCTGTTTGGGGGAATGAGCAGTTCTTC

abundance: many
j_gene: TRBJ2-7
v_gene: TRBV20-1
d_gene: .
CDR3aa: CSARDVGGSYEQYF
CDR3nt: TGCAGTGCTAGAGATGTAGGGGGCTCCTACGAGCAGTACTTC

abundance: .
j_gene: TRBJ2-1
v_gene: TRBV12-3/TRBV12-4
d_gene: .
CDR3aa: CASSFGTHNEQFF
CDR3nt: TGTGCCAGCAGTTTTGGGACCCACAATGAGCAGTTCTTC

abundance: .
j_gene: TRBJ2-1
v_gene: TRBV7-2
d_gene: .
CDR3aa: CASSFPASYNEQFF
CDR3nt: TGTGCCAGCAGCTTTCCGGCATCGTACAATGAGCAGTTCTTC

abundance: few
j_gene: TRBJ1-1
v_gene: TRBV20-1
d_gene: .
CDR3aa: CSARDPLQGYNTEAFF
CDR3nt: TGCAGTGCTAGAGATCCCCTACAGGGCTATAACACTGAAGCTTTCTTT

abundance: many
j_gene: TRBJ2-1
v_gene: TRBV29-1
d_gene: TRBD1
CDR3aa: CSAQVGTGTYNEQFF
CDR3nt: TGCAGCGCCCAGGTCGGGACAGGGACCTACAATGAGCAGTTCTTC

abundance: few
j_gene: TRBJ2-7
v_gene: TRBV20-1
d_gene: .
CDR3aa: CSARSGSLPHEQYF
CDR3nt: TGCAGTGCTAGATCGGGCAGCCTGCCCCACGAGCAGTACTTC

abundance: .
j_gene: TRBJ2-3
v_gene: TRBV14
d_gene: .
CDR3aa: CASSQGDRRPDTQYF
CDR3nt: TGTGCCAGCAGCCAAGGAGACAGGCGGCCAGATACGCAGTATTTT

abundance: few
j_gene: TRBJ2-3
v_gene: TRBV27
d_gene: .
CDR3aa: CASSLSLGRQGLPPDTQYF
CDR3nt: TGTGCCAGCAGTTTATCCCTGGGACGGCAGGGGCTCCCGCCAGATACGCAGTATTTT

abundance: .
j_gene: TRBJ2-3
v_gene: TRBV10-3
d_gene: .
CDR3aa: CAISLTGQNTQYF
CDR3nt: TGTGCCATCAGCTTAACAGGTCAGAATACGCAGTATTTT

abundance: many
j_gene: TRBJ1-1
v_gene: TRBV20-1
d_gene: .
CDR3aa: CSATWGGNTEAFF
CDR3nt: TGCAGTGCTACGTGGGGGGGAAACACTGAAGCTTTCTTT

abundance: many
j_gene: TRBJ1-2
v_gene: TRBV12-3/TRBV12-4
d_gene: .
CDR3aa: CASSPDGAYGYTF
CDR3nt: TGTGCCAGCAGTCCGGATGGAGCCTATGGCTACACCTTC

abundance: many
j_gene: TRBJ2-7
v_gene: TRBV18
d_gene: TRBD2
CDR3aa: CASSPGLAGNEQYF
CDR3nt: TGTGCCAGCTCACCAGGACTAGCGGGAAACGAGCAGTACTTC

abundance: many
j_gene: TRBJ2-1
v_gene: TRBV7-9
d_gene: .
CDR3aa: CASSLEAINEQFF
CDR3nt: TGTGCCAGCAGCTTAGAGGCCATCAATGAGCAGTTCTTC

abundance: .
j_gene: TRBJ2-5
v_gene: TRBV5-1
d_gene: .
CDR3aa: CASSFIRVGDTQYF
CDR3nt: TGCGCCAGCAGCTTCATCAGGGTTGGTGATACCCAGTACTTC

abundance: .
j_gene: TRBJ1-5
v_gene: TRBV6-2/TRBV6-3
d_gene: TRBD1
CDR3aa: CASSQTGQGGPNQPQHF
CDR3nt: TGTGCCAGCAGCCAAACCGGACAGGGGGGTCCTAATCAGCCCCAGCATTTT

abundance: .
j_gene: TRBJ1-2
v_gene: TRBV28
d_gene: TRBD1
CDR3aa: CASSFPPGQGSGYTF
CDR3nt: TGTGCCAGCAGTTTCCCGCCGGGACAGGGGAGTGGCTACACCTTC

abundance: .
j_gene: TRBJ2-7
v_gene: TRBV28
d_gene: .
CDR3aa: CASISSIGSGSYEQYF
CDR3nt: TGTGCCAGCATCTCTTCCATAGGGTCCGGCTCCTACGAGCAGTACTTC

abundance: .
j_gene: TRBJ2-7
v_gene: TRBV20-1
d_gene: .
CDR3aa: CSARVPTGTSYEQYF
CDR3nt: TGCAGTGCTAGAGTGCCGACCGGGACCTCCTACGAGCAGTACTTC

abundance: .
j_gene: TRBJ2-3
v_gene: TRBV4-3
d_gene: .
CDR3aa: CASSQALAGSSDTQYF
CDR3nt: TGCGCCAGCAGCCAAGCCTTGGCGGGCTCTTCGGATACGCAGTATTTT

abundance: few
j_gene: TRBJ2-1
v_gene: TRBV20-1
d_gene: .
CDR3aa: CSAPPRIFSYNEQFF
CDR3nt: TGCAGTGCTCCTCCACGGATCTTCTCCTACAATGAGCAGTTCTTC

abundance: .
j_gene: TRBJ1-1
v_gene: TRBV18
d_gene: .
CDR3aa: CASSPMSAMNTEAFF
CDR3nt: TGTGCCAGCTCACCGATGTCGGCCATGAACACTGAAGCTTTCTTT

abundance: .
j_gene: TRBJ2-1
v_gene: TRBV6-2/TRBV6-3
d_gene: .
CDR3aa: CASSTSGQGEQFF
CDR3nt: TGTGCCAGCAGTACATCCGGGCAGGGTGAGCAGTTCTTC